What follows are 18 T cell receptor beta chains derived from one specimen sequenced in a study of identical twins. TCRdb passed the 5' RACE reads through MiXCR, listing each CDR3 protein once. The data hold roughly 1,500,000 distinct CDR3 sequences, with 25% to 35% observed a single time. Sequenced input: cord blood. These receptors were collected from a newborn girl in good health.

This clonotype has only a few counts. The chain carries TRBV20-1 and TRBJ2-1; D is undetermined. Per the germline V gene, CDR1 is DFQATT and CDR2 is SNEGSKA (reference sequence). V lost 2 bases and J 3 bases, leaving 5 bases between the germline ends. The CDR3 has 12 amino acids. CDR3: CSARPHYNEQFF. The CDR3 DNA sequence: TGCAGTGCTAGACCGCACTACAATGAGCAGTTCTTC.

This chain joins TRBV3-1 and TRBJ1-2; D is perhaps TRBD1 (6 bases). This CDR3 comprises 14 residues. Trimming shortened V by 4 bases and J by 1 base, and 10 bases separated the two germline ends. Germline CDR1 LGHDT, CDR2 YNNKEL (reference sequence). CDR3: CASSRGGINYGYTF. The CDR3 nucleotides read TGTGCCAGCAGCCGAGGGGGGATTAACTATGGCTACACCTTC.

The V gene is TRBV2, the J gene TRBJ2-5; perhaps TRBD2 as D (6 bases). The germline V and J ends were trimmed by 7 bases and 5 bases, with 11 bases remaining between them. The germline gives CDR1 SNHLY, CDR2 FYNNEI. The CDR3 has 12 amino acids. This CDR3 is CASNRLVETQYF. The CDR3 nucleotides read TGTGCCAGCAATCGACTAGTGGAGACCCAGTACTTC. Based on the CDR3 plus reference TRBV2 and TRBJ2-5, the full variable domain is EPEVTQTPSHQVTQMGQEVILRCVPISNHLYFYWYRQILGQKVEFLVSFYNNEISEKSEIFDDQFSVERPDGSNFTLKIRSTKLEDSAMYFCASNRLVETQYFGPGTRLLVL.

This chain uses TRBV7-9 with TRBJ2-3; 7 positions agree with TRBD2. This CDR3 region has 16 residues. Germline V gene sequence: CDR1 SEHNR, CDR2 FQNEAQ (reference sequence). Trimming removed 3 bases from V and 1 base from J; junction bases left unmatched: 7. The CDR3 reads CASSFGVLAGTDTQYF. CDR3 DNA: TGTGCCAGCAGCTTTGGTGTGCTAGCGGGCACAGATACGCAGTATTTT.

This clonotype was counted a few times. The chain's CDR3 is CSVEGRVYNEQFF. In nucleotides, the CDR3 is TGCAGCGTTGAAGGGAGGGTTTACAATGAGCAGTTCTTC. The V gene is TRBV29-1, the J gene TRBJ2-1, with D maybe TRBD2 (6 bases). Germline V gene data show CDR1 as SQVTM and CDR2 as ANQGSEA. Trimming stripped 1 base from V and 4 bases from J, with 8 bases between. This CDR3 has 13 amino acids.

The J gene is TRBJ2-3, the V gene TRBV5-1; 9 positions agree with TRBD2. The CDR3 has 20 amino acids. With 4 bases clipped from V and 5 bases from J, the junction kept 23 bases outside the gene matches. Germline-derived CDR1 and CDR2 are SGHRS and YFSETQ. The CDR3, as DNA: TGCGCCAGCAGCCTCGACCGGGATTTTTGGAGCGGGGGGCGGATAGATACGCAGTATTTT. Translating gives CASSLDRDFWSGGRIDTQYF.

V and J are TRBV28 and TRBJ1-1; 11 nucleotides match TRBD1. Germline assignment: CDR1 MDHEN and CDR2 SYDVKM. V lost 3 bases to trimming and J lost 4 bases; unmatched junction nucleotides: 4. The CDR3 covers 15 residues. CDR3 coding DNA: TGTGCCAGCAGTTTCGGGGGGACAGGGGGCACTGAAGCTTTCTTT. This codes for CASSFGGTGGTEAFF.

The chain carries TRBV12-3 or TRBV12-4 and TRBJ1-4; no firm D call. Trimming pared 4 bases from V and 5 bases from J, leaving 29 bases between. This CDR3 is 20 amino acids long. CDR3 region: CASSWREKWCWVNKNEKLFF. CDR3 sequence (DNA): TGTGCCAGCAGTTGGAGGGAAAAGTGGTGTTGGGTCAATAAGAATGAAAAACTGTTTTTT.

This clonotype appeared a few times. This chain links TRBV2 with TRBJ1-5; D is ambiguous. Germline V gives CDR1 SNHLY, CDR2 FYNNEI. This CDR3 has 13 amino acids. V was trimmed by 8 bases and J by 0 bases, leaving 8 bases between them. CDR3 in DNA: TGTGCCAGCGAGGGAGATAGCAATCAGCCCCAGCATTTT. This translates into CASEGDSNQPQHF.

This clonotype was detected a few times. The chain uses TRBV5-1 and TRBJ2-3; no clear D. Per the germline V gene, CDR1 is SGHRS and CDR2 is YFSETQ. The V gene lost 4 bases and the J gene lost 4 bases, with 13 bases spanning the gap. The CDR3 length is 14 residues. The CDR3 sequence is CASSRRTPPDTQYF. CDR3 bases: TGCGCCAGCAGCCGTAGGACCCCACCAGATACGCAGTATTTT. Looking up the rest from reference TRBV5-1 and TRBJ2-3 gives the full variable domain: KAGVTQTPRYLIKTRGQQVTLSCSPISGHRSVSWYQQTPGQGLQFLFEYFSETQRNKGNFPGRFSGRQFSNSRSEMNVSTLELGDSALYLCASSRRTPPDTQYFGPGTRLTVL.

This clonotype has more than one count but fewer than ten. This chain uses TRBV2 with TRBJ1-6, with TRBD1 identical over 7 bases. CDR1 is SNHLY, CDR2 FYNNEI, per germline. This CDR3 contains 14 residues. Trimming cost V 4 bases and J 10 bases; bases outside gene matches: 7. CDR3 protein: CASSGDSDGSPLHF. CDR3 sequence (DNA): TGTGCCAGCAGTGGGGACAGCGATGGGTCACCCCTCCACTTT.

In this sample, this clonotype turned up many times. The chain carries TRBV12-3 or TRBV12-4 and TRBJ2-7; the D gene is possibly TRBD2 (5 bases). The V gene lost 5 bases and the J gene lost 2 bases, with 13 bases spanning the gap. The CDR3 loop spans 14 amino acids. The CDR3 DNA reads as TGTGCCAGCAGTCCCGGGCTAGCTCCCTACGAGCAGTACTTC. Its protein product is CASSPGLAPYEQYF.

This clonotype was observed a handful of times. The rearrangement joins TRBV27 to TRBJ2-7, with D possibly being TRBD1 (5 bases). Trimming left V 6 bases short and J 5 bases short, with 14 bases between. This CDR3 comprises 13 residues. Germline loops: CDR1 MNHEY, CDR2 SMNVEV (reference sequence). The CDR3, as DNA: TGTGCCAGCAGCTTAGACAGAAGCCACGAGCAGTACTTC. Residues: CASSLDRSHEQYF.

The gene calls are TRBV12-3 or TRBV12-4 and TRBJ1-4, with a tentative D call TRBD1 (6 bases). The germline V and J ends were trimmed by 4 bases and 3 bases, with 15 bases remaining between them. The CDR3 runs to 16 residues. The CDR3 protein is CASSSGTGISNEKLFF. CDR3 nucleotide sequence: TGTGCCAGCAGTTCCGGTACAGGGATCTCTAATGAAAAACTGTTTTTT.

Many counts were recorded for this clonotype. The rearrangement links TRBV5-1 to TRBJ2-5; D call uncertain. CDR1 and CDR2 from the germline V gene are SGHRS and YFSETQ. V shed 0 bases and J shed 5 bases, with 11 bases lying between them. The CDR3 is 14 residues long. This CDR3 reads CASSLAKMRETQYF. As DNA, the CDR3 is TGCGCCAGCAGCTTGGCCAAGATGCGGGAGACCCAGTACTTC.

This sequence joins TRBV20-1 and TRBJ2-1; 10 bases fit TRBD2. Germline values: CDR1 DFQATT, CDR2 SNEGSKA (reference sequence). This CDR3 is 14 amino acids long. This CDR3 reads CRSLAGGPYNEQFF. DNA for the CDR3: TGCAGGTCCTTAGCGGGGGGCCCTTACAATGAGCAGTTCTTC.

In its sample, this clonotype was seen a few times. The chain couples TRBV12-5 to TRBJ2-7; 8 bases fit TRBD2. CDR3 length equals 14 residues. V was pared by 5 bases and J by 6 bases, with 9 bases of the junction left unmatched. Germline-derived CDR1 and CDR2 are LGHNT and FRNRAP. In DNA, the CDR3 is TGTGCTAGTGGTCCATCCGGACTAGCTTGCGAGCAGTACTTC. Its protein product is CASGPSGLACEQYF.

This clonotype was seen a handful of times. V usage is TRBV28 and J usage is TRBJ1-1, with D unresolved. The CDR3 has 14 residues. V lost 4 bases to trimming and J lost 4 bases, with 13 bases between them. CDR1 is MDHEN, CDR2 SYDVKM, per germline. CDR3 residues: CASSSPGLLTEAFF. In nucleotides, the CDR3 is TGTGCCAGCAGTTCACCCGGACTCCTCACTGAAGCTTTCTTT.